This TCR beta chain originates from a study of OX40 agonist ivuxolimab in advanced cancers. As for the study in general: The dose-escalation group included hepatocellular carcinoma, melanoma, renal cell carcinoma and head and neck cancer. General study results and limits: Among T cells, CD8+ cells averaged more expanded clones than CD4+ cells.

V shed 4 bases, J shed 5 bases, and the junction held 3 bases outside the gene matches. CDR1 SGHTA and CDR2 FQGNSA come from the germline V gene. This CDR3 comprises 13 residues. Concerning this clone itself: The target antigen is unknown.

The protocol was immunoSEQ multiplex PCR, while the TCRdb copy is restricted to in-frame clones and leaves out a portion. Counted here are about 70,000 clones, roughly 80% occurring once; the ten biggest clones make up around 6.7%. The chain joins TRBV7-2 to TRBJ2-7; 9 bases are shared with TRBD1. The clonotype comes from an adult with an advanced solid tumor such as melanoma, head and neck, liver or kidney cancer. The input for sequencing was CD4+ or CD8+ T cells sorted from blood, taken in a trial of the OX40 agonist ivuxolimab. The CDR3: CASSSGTGNEQYF. The CDR3 nucleotides are TGTGCCAGCAGCTCCGGGACAGGGAACGAGCAGTACTTC.